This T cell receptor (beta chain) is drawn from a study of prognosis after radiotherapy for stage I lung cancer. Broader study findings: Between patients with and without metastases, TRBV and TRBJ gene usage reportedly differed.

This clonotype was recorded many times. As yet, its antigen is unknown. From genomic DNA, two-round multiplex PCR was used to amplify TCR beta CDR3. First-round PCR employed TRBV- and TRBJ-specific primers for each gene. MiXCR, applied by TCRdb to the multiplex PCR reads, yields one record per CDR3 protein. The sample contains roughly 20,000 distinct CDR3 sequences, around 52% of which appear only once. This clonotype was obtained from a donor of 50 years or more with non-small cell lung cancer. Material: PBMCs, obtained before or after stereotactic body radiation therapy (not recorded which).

Here the CDR3 DNA reads TGTGCCAGTAGTATGGCGGGTTTCGGGGAGCTGTTTTTT. The encoded protein is CASSMAGFGELFF. J is TRBJ2-2 and V is TRBV19, with D possibly matching TRBD2 (5 bases). This CDR3 region has 13 residues. Trimming took 3 bases from V and 7 from J, leaving 9 bases between them. The germline V gene has CDR1 LNHDA and CDR2 SQIVND (reference sequence).